These T cell receptor beta chains were read from a single sample in a study of post-analysis software for immune sequencing data. One entry per CDR3 protein results from TCRdb running MiXCR on the PCR reads. The sample records approximately 460,000 distinct CDR3 sequences, around 40% being singletons. The sequenced sample was blood. These receptors originate from a girl under 18 with multiple sclerosis. Both conserved end residues are part of each CDR3. The D gene is left open where the match is weak. Only some rows state a clone size, as once, few, many or a class for expanded clones.

j_gene: TRBJ2-7; d_gene: TRBD2; abundance: NA; v_gene: TRBV6-1; CDR3nt: TGTGCCAGCAGGGGGACTAGCGGGAGTCTCTACGAGCAGTACTTC; CDR3aa: CASRGTSGSLYEQYF
j_gene: TRBJ1-1; d_gene: NA; abundance: few; v_gene: TRBV11-2; CDR3nt: TGTGCCAGCAGCTTAGATGGACCGTTTGGAGCTTTCTTT; CDR3aa: CASSLDGPFGAFF
j_gene: TRBJ2-3; d_gene: TRBD2; abundance: NA; v_gene: TRBV4-1; CDR3nt: TGCGCCAGCAGCCAAACTAGCGGGAGTAGGACAGATACGCAGTATTTT; CDR3aa: CASSQTSGSRTDTQYF
j_gene: TRBJ1-2; d_gene: TRBD1; abundance: NA; v_gene: TRBV7-8; CDR3nt: TGTGCCAGCAGCCACGGGACAGCTGGCTACACCTTC; CDR3aa: CASSHGTAGYTF
j_gene: TRBJ1-4; d_gene: NA; abundance: NA; v_gene: TRBV3-1; CDR3nt: TGTGCCAGCAGCGCGCGGGACATCGGAGGGGAAAAACTGTTTTTT; CDR3aa: CASSARDIGGEKLFF
j_gene: TRBJ2-5; d_gene: TRBD1; abundance: few; v_gene: TRBV9; CDR3nt: TGTGCCAGCAGCGTAGAGGGGGACAGGGTAGGAGAGACCCAGTACTTC; CDR3aa: CASSVEGDRVGETQYF
j_gene: TRBJ2-2; d_gene: NA; abundance: NA; v_gene: TRBV7-2; CDR3nt: TGTGCCAGCAGCTTACTTGGCGGGGAGCTGTTTTTT; CDR3aa: CASSLLGGELFF
j_gene: TRBJ1-1; d_gene: NA; abundance: NA; v_gene: TRBV20-1; CDR3nt: TGCAGTGGCGTAGAGCCCGGGGGGCGAGACACTGAAGCTTTCTTT; CDR3aa: CSGVEPGGRDTEAFF
j_gene: TRBJ2-2; d_gene: NA; abundance: NA; v_gene: TRBV29-1; CDR3nt: TGCAGCGCCCGGGACACATCTACCGGGGAGCTGTTTTTT; CDR3aa: CSARDTSTGELFF
j_gene: TRBJ1-1; d_gene: NA; abundance: few; v_gene: TRBV20-1; CDR3nt: TGCAGTGCGACAGATGGCCACCTGAACACTGAAGCTTTCTTT; CDR3aa: CSATDGHLNTEAFF
j_gene: TRBJ2-6; d_gene: NA; abundance: NA; v_gene: TRBV29-1; CDR3nt: TGCAGCGTCTCACTCTCTGGGGCCAACGTCCTGACTTTC; CDR3aa: CSVSLSGANVLTF
j_gene: TRBJ2-1; d_gene: TRBD2; abundance: NA; v_gene: TRBV24-1; CDR3nt: TGTGCCACCAGTGATTCACTAGCGGCCACCTACAATGAGCAGTTCTTC; CDR3aa: CATSDSLAATYNEQFF
j_gene: TRBJ2-1; d_gene: TRBD2; abundance: NA; v_gene: TRBV7-6; CDR3nt: TGTGCCAGCAGCTTAAGGACTAGCGGGGGGAGTAGGAATGAGCAGTTCTTC; CDR3aa: CASSLRTSGGSRNEQFF
j_gene: TRBJ1-2; d_gene: TRBD1; abundance: NA; v_gene: TRBV7-9; CDR3nt: TGTGCCAGCAGCCCCACATTGCGGACAGGGTCCAACTATGGCTACACCTTC; CDR3aa: CASSPTLRTGSNYGYTF
j_gene: TRBJ1-1; d_gene: NA; abundance: NA; v_gene: TRBV7-2; CDR3nt: TGTGCCAGCAGCAAGGGACTCGGATACACTGAAGCTTTCTTT; CDR3aa: CASSKGLGYTEAFF
j_gene: TRBJ2-1; d_gene: TRBD1; abundance: NA; v_gene: TRBV20-1; CDR3nt: TGCAGTGCAGTCGACAGGGTTAAATCCTACAATGAGCAGTTCTTC; CDR3aa: CSAVDRVKSYNEQFF
j_gene: TRBJ2-1; d_gene: TRBD1; abundance: many; v_gene: TRBV12-3/TRBV12-4; CDR3nt: TGTGCCAGCAGGAGGACAGGGCCCAATGAGCAGTTCTTC; CDR3aa: CASRRTGPNEQFF
j_gene: TRBJ2-7; d_gene: TRBD2; abundance: NA; v_gene: TRBV7-2; CDR3nt: TGTGCCAGCAGCATGGCCGGGACTACATCCTACGAGCAGTACTTC; CDR3aa: CASSMAGTTSYEQYF
j_gene: TRBJ1-1; d_gene: NA; abundance: NA; v_gene: TRBV7-6; CDR3nt: TGTGCCAGCAGCTTGATACAGTTGAACACTGAAGCTTTCTTT; CDR3aa: CASSLIQLNTEAFF
j_gene: TRBJ1-2; d_gene: NA; abundance: NA; v_gene: TRBV29-1; CDR3nt: TGCAGCGTTGATTACGGGATCGATGGCTACACCTTC; CDR3aa: CSVDYGIDGYTF
j_gene: TRBJ2-1; d_gene: NA; abundance: NA; v_gene: TRBV20-1; CDR3nt: TGCAGTGCTCAGACAGGGCTAGGTCTAGCGCGCTACAATGAGCAGTTCTTC; CDR3aa: CSAQTGLGLARYNEQFF
j_gene: TRBJ2-1; d_gene: TRBD2; abundance: few; v_gene: TRBV7-6; CDR3nt: TGTGCCAGCAGCTTAGAGACTAGCGGAAATGAGCAGTTCTTC; CDR3aa: CASSLETSGNEQFF
j_gene: TRBJ2-1; d_gene: NA; abundance: NA; v_gene: TRBV29-1; CDR3nt: TGCAGCGTCTATTTTAGGGCGCCCTCCTACAATGAGCAGTTCTTC; CDR3aa: CSVYFRAPSYNEQFF
j_gene: TRBJ2-7; d_gene: TRBD1; abundance: few; v_gene: TRBV12-3/TRBV12-4; CDR3nt: TGTGCCAGCAGTTACAGGGGCGAGCAGTACTTC; CDR3aa: CASSYRGEQYF
j_gene: TRBJ2-1; d_gene: TRBD2; abundance: NA; v_gene: TRBV4-2; CDR3nt: TGTGCCGGCAGCCAAGATCGAGCGGGAGGTGGGGGGAATGAGCAGTTCTTC; CDR3aa: CAGSQDRAGGGGNEQFF
j_gene: TRBJ1-1; d_gene: NA; abundance: NA; v_gene: TRBV6-7; CDR3nt: TGTGCCAGCAGTTCCCTCAACACTAAAGCTTTCTTT; CDR3aa: CASSSLNTKAFF
j_gene: TRBJ2-5; d_gene: NA; abundance: NA; v_gene: TRBV5-1; CDR3nt: TGCGCCAGCAGCTTGGGCTTCACTACCCAAGAGACCCAGTACTTC; CDR3aa: CASSLGFTTQETQYF
j_gene: TRBJ2-5; d_gene: NA; abundance: NA; v_gene: TRBV7-8; CDR3nt: TGTGCCAGCAGCGCCGGGACGGGCCAAGAGACCCAGTACTTC; CDR3aa: CASSAGTGQETQYF
j_gene: TRBJ1-2; d_gene: NA; abundance: NA; v_gene: TRBV12-3/TRBV12-4; CDR3nt: TGTGCCAGCAGTGACGGGACGGACTATGGCTACACCTTC; CDR3aa: CASSDGTDYGYTF
j_gene: TRBJ2-1; d_gene: TRBD2; abundance: few; v_gene: TRBV9; CDR3nt: TGTGCCAGCAGCGCCGCAGCGGGGAGGGCCTACAATGAGCAGTTCTTC; CDR3aa: CASSAAAGRAYNEQFF
j_gene: TRBJ1-6; d_gene: TRBD1; abundance: NA; v_gene: TRBV12-3/TRBV12-4; CDR3nt: TGTGCCAGCAGTTTAGCGGGACAGGGCGATTCACCCCTCCACTTT; CDR3aa: CASSLAGQGDSPLHF
j_gene: TRBJ2-7; d_gene: NA; abundance: NA; v_gene: TRBV4-2; CDR3nt: TGTGCCAGCAACCAAGATTTTCCAGGCGGGGCCGAGCAGTACTTC; CDR3aa: CASNQDFPGGAEQYF
j_gene: TRBJ2-7; d_gene: TRBD1; abundance: NA; v_gene: TRBV3-1; CDR3nt: TGTGCCAGCAGCCTGACGACAGGGCGAGTTCTTGCCTACGAGCAGTACTTC; CDR3aa: CASSLTTGRVLAYEQYF
j_gene: TRBJ1-1; d_gene: NA; abundance: few; v_gene: TRBV5-1; CDR3nt: TGCGCCAGCAGCTTGGTGGCGGGGGTAGACACTGAAGCTTTCTTT; CDR3aa: CASSLVAGVDTEAFF
j_gene: TRBJ2-6; d_gene: NA; abundance: NA; v_gene: TRBV29-1; CDR3nt: TGCAGCGTGGGGGCTAGGGGACCTGGGGCCAACGTCCTGACTTTC; CDR3aa: CSVGARGPGANVLTF
j_gene: TRBJ2-1; d_gene: NA; abundance: NA; v_gene: TRBV7-6; CDR3nt: TGTGCCAGCAGCCCGCCGTCACCGAAGCAGTTCTTC; CDR3aa: CASSPPSPKQFF
j_gene: TRBJ2-7; d_gene: NA; abundance: few; v_gene: TRBV15; CDR3nt: TGTGCCACCAGCAGGACAGCCGATTACGAGCAGTACTTC; CDR3aa: CATSRTADYEQYF
j_gene: TRBJ2-3; d_gene: NA; abundance: NA; v_gene: TRBV10-3; CDR3nt: TGTGCCATCAGTGATGCTACGGGAGCGCGGACAGATACGCAGTATTTT; CDR3aa: CAISDATGARTDTQYF
j_gene: TRBJ1-5; d_gene: NA; abundance: NA; v_gene: TRBV20-1; CDR3nt: TGCAGTGCAAAGTCGGGACGCAGGAATCAGCCCCAGCATTTT; CDR3aa: CSAKSGRRNQPQHF
j_gene: TRBJ2-7; d_gene: NA; abundance: NA; v_gene: TRBV30; CDR3nt: TGTGCCTGGAGTGGAATAGAGGTCGAGCAGTACTTC; CDR3aa: CAWSGIEVEQYF
j_gene: TRBJ2-1; d_gene: NA; abundance: few; v_gene: TRBV27; CDR3nt: TGTGCCAGCAGTTTATCTGGGGGAAATGAGCAGTTCTTC; CDR3aa: CASSLSGGNEQFF
j_gene: TRBJ2-1; d_gene: TRBD2; abundance: NA; v_gene: TRBV12-3/TRBV12-4; CDR3nt: TGTGCCAGCAGTATAGCGGGAGGGTCCTACAATGAGCAGTTCTTC; CDR3aa: CASSIAGGSYNEQFF
j_gene: TRBJ2-5; d_gene: NA; abundance: NA; v_gene: TRBV5-1; CDR3nt: TGCGCCAGCAGTGGACAAGAGACCCAGTACTTC; CDR3aa: CASSGQETQYF
j_gene: TRBJ1-2; d_gene: NA; abundance: NA; v_gene: TRBV6-1; CDR3nt: TGTGCCAGCAGTGAAGCTCGGGGAGGGCACTATGGCTACACCTTC; CDR3aa: CASSEARGGHYGYTF
j_gene: TRBJ2-1; d_gene: TRBD2; abundance: NA; v_gene: TRBV7-2; CDR3nt: TGTGCCAACAGCTTTCAAAGCGGGAGGGTTACCTACAATGAGCAGTTCTTC; CDR3aa: CANSFQSGRVTYNEQFF
j_gene: TRBJ2-1; d_gene: NA; abundance: NA; v_gene: TRBV28; CDR3nt: TGTGCCAGTCTCTCGGCCTACAATGAGCAGTTCTTC; CDR3aa: CASLSAYNEQFF
j_gene: TRBJ2-4; d_gene: NA; abundance: few; v_gene: TRBV7-8; CDR3nt: TGTGCCAGCAGCTCGGAAACCGGGGATGTGTACTTC; CDR3aa: CASSSETGDVYF
j_gene: TRBJ2-1; d_gene: NA; abundance: once; v_gene: TRBV25-1; CDR3nt: TGTGCCAGCAGTGAATCATCGGGACTGTTCTACAATGAGCAGTTCTTC; CDR3aa: CASSESSGLFYNEQFF
j_gene: TRBJ1-4; d_gene: TRBD1; abundance: NA; v_gene: TRBV5-1; CDR3nt: TGCGCCAGCAGCTTCGGACAGGTGGCAGGATATGAAAAACTGTTTTTT; CDR3aa: CASSFGQVAGYEKLFF
j_gene: TRBJ2-7; d_gene: TRBD2; abundance: few; v_gene: TRBV7-8; CDR3nt: TGTGCCAGCAGCATTACGTGGCTAGCGGGCTCCTACGAGCAGTACTTC; CDR3aa: CASSITWLAGSYEQYF
j_gene: TRBJ2-5; d_gene: TRBD1; abundance: NA; v_gene: TRBV28; CDR3nt: TGTGCCAGCAGTCCGACAGGGCCCGAGACCCAGTACTTC; CDR3aa: CASSPTGPETQYF
j_gene: TRBJ2-1; d_gene: NA; abundance: few; v_gene: TRBV7-3; CDR3nt: TGTGCCAGCAGCCCGCTTGCGAAGGACTACAATGAGCAGTTCTTC; CDR3aa: CASSPLAKDYNEQFF